These 9 T cell receptor beta chains were all obtained from the same sample, sequenced in a study of CD8 T cells in Susac syndrome. Reverse transcription of roughly 0.5 to 1 ug RNA was performed with random hexamers. From the immunoSEQ multiplex PCR reads, TCRdb called clonotypes with MiXCR, one entry per CDR3 protein. The repertoire includes 330,000 or so distinct CDR3 sequences, approximately 91% of them detected once, and around 0.2% sits in the top ten. Sequencing was done on a sample of CD8+ T cells from PBMCs. These receptors were collected from a human donor with multiple sclerosis.

The rearrangement joins TRBV19 to TRBJ2-6, with a possible D match to TRBD2 (5 bases). CDR1 is LNHDA and CDR2 is SQIVND in the germline V gene (reference sequence). The CDR3 has 15 amino acids. Deletions cut 3 bases from V and 3 bases from J, with 9 bases between. CDR3 sequence (DNA): TGTGCCAGTAGTATTACGGGGAATGGGGCCAACGTCCTGACTTTC. Protein: CASSITGNGANVLTF.

The chain couples TRBV12-3 or TRBV12-4 to TRBJ2-1, with TRBD2 matching 8 bases. With 1 base clipped from V and 3 bases from J, the junction kept 8 bases outside the gene matches. The CDR3 covers 17 residues. The CDR3 DNA is TGTGCCAGCAGTTTAGGGCCCGCGGGAGGAAGCTACAATGAGCAGTTCTTC. As protein: CASSLGPAGGSYNEQFF.

The V and J genes are TRBV7-3 and TRBJ1-1, with 7 bases lining up with TRBD1. The J segment lost 8 bases and the V segment lost 3 bases, leaving 3 bases of the junction unmatched. This CDR3 region has 12 residues. CDR1 SGHTA and CDR2 FQGTGA come from the germline V gene. CDR3 in amino acids: CASSFLTGEAFF. The CDR3 coding sequence is TGTGCCAGCAGCTTTTTGACAGGGGAAGCTTTCTTT.

This chain joins TRBV7-8 and TRBJ2-7, with D unclear. The length of the CDR3 is 15 residues. Looked up from germline, CDR1 is SGHVS and CDR2 is FQNEAQ. The V end lost 6 bases, the J end lost 1 base, and 16 bases lay between the germline ends. CDR3 bases: TGTGCCAGCAGTCCCGAGGCAGGATCTTCCTACGAGCAGTACTTC. It specifies CASSPEAGSSYEQYF.

The J gene is TRBJ2-5, the V gene TRBV7-9; D gene unclear. Germline CDR1 and CDR2: SEHNR and FQNEAQ (reference sequence). This CDR3 contains 16 residues. V lost 7 bases, J lost 1 base, and 19 bases lay in between. CDR3 sequence reads: CASILTASAVQETQYF. DNA of the CDR3: TGTGCCAGCATCCTCACCGCCTCGGCCGTCCAAGAGACCCAGTACTTC.

The V call is TRBV2, the J call TRBJ2-1, with TRBD2 identical over 13 bases. V shed 2 bases, J shed 9 bases, and the junction held 7 bases outside the gene matches. The V gene's germline CDR1 is SNHLY and CDR2 FYNNEI. The CDR3 contains 16 residues. The chain's CDR3 is CASSESWTSGRVEQFF. CDR3 sequence (DNA): TGTGCCAGCAGTGAATCGTGGACTAGCGGGAGAGTTGAGCAGTTCTTC. The whole variable domain, remainder taken from reference TRBV2 and TRBJ2-1, is EPEVTQTPSHQVTQMGQEVILRCVPISNHLYFYWYRQILGQKVEFLVSFYNNEISEKSEIFDDQFSVERPDGSNFTLKIRSTKLEDSAMYFCASSESWTSGRVEQFFGPGTRLTVL.

The rearrangement joins TRBV12-3 or TRBV12-4 to TRBJ2-5; 7 positions match TRBD2. The length of the CDR3 is 15 residues. Trimming removed 6 bases from V and 0 bases from J; junction bases left unmatched: 7. The CDR3 DNA reads as TGTGCCAGCAGACAAAGCGGGACGTACCAAGAGACCCAGTACTTC. Translation gives CASRQSGTYQETQYF.

The V call is TRBV12-3 or TRBV12-4, the J call TRBJ2-7; D could derive from TRBD1 or TRBD2 (5 bases each). The CDR3 is 14 residues long. V dropped 5 bases and J dropped 2 bases, with 13 bases sitting between them. For the CDR3, the DNA is TGTGCCAGCAGTGAGGGACGACGACCCTACGAGCAGTACTTC. The encoded protein is CASSEGRRPYEQYF.

The chain recombines TRBV21-1 with TRBJ2-3; TRBD2 is the table's D call, not checked against the DNA. TRBV21-1 is a pseudogene segment. The CDR3 loop spans 18 amino acids. The chain's CDR3 is CASSKELDGRARTDTQYF. The CDR3 DNA follows: TGTGCCAGCAGCAAGGAGCTCGACGGGAGGGCGAGGACAGATACGCAGTATTTT.